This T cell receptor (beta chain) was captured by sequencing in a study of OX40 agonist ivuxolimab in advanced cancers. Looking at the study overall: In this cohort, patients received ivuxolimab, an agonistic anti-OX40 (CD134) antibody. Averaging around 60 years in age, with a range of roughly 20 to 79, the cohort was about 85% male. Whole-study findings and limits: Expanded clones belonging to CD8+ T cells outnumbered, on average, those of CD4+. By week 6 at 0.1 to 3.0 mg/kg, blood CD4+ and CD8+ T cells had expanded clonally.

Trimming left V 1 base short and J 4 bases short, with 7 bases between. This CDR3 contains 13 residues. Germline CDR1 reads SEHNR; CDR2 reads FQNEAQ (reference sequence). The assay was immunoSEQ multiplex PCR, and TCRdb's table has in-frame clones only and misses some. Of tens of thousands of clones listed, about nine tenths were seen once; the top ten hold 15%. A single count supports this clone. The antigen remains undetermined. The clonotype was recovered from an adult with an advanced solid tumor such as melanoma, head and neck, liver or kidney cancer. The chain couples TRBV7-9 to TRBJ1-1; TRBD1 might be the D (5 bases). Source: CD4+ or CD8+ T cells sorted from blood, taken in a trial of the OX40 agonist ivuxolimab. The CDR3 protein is CASSLGDVTEAFF. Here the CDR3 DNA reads TGTGCCAGCAGCTTAGGGGACGTCACTGAAGCTTTCTTT.